A selection of T cell receptor beta chains follows, all from one sample in a study of vaccination and CD4 T cells after COVID-19. TCRdb reprocessed the PCR reads with MiXCR, giving one entry per CDR3 protein. This repertoire shows more than 9,000 distinct CDR3 sequences, approximately 58% found once; its top ten account for around 8.6%. Their target antigens are unknown. The sequencing sample was made of CD4+ T cells from blood, cultured in vitro. The source of these receptors is a human donor who had recovered from COVID-19. Each CDR3 is given with its conserved first and last residue. A D gene is named only where the DNA matches it firmly. Only part of the rows carry a size: once, few, many, or a class if the clone is expanded.

D,J,V,size,length,CDR3,DNA
TRBD1,TRBJ2-7,TRBV4-2,.,15,CASSLRQGEDYEQYF,TGTGCCAGCAGCCTACGACAGGGTGAGGACTACGAGCAGTACTTC
TRBD1,TRBJ1-1,TRBV6-1,.,15,CASRGARQGDTEAFF,TGTGCCAGCAGAGGGGCTAGACAGGGAGACACTGAAGCTTTCTTT
.,TRBJ2-5,TRBV7-2,few,14,CASSLARDLQTQYF,TGTGCCAGCAGCTTAGCTCGGGACCTCCAGACCCAGTACTTC
.,TRBJ1-5,TRBV7-3,.,13,CASSSGGDQPQHF,TGTGCCAGCAGCTCGGGGGGGGATCAGCCCCAGCATTTT
TRBD1,TRBJ1-2,TRBV19,few,13,CASSSDRGDGYTF,TGTGCCAGTAGTTCAGACAGGGGAGATGGCTACACCTTC
.,TRBJ1-1,TRBV6-2/TRBV6-3,few,16,CASSSTGIIFSTEAFF,TGTGCCAGCAGCAGCACGGGGATAATCTTTAGCACTGAAGCTTTCTTT
.,TRBJ2-7,TRBV27,few,14,CASKWSPLKYEQYF,TGTGCCAGCAAGTGGTCCCCTCTCAAGTACGAGCAGTACTTC
.,TRBJ2-2,TRBV6-2/TRBV6-3,medium-sized,15,CASSYSPEGSGELFF,TGTGCCAGCAGTTACTCCCCCGAGGGTAGCGGGGAGCTGTTTTTT
TRBD1,TRBJ1-5,TRBV19,once,16,CASSPTGRNSNQPQHF,TGTGCCAGTAGTCCGACAGGGCGGAATAGCAATCAGCCCCAGCATTTT
.,TRBJ2-3,TRBV6-5,few,15,CASSYSPQGDYTQYF,TGTGCCAGCAGTTACTCCCCCCAGGGAGATTATACGCAGTATTTT
.,TRBJ2-6,TRBV6-1,.,18,CASRRIRQDSSGANVLTF,TGTGCCAGCAGAAGAATAAGACAGGATTCTTCTGGGGCCAACGTCCTGACTTTC
.,TRBJ1-2,TRBV20-1,.,12,CSASSQVYGYTF,TGCAGTGCTAGTTCTCAAGTCTATGGCTACACCTTC
TRBD2,TRBJ2-7,TRBV10-2,large,16,CASSKWTSGQTYEQYF,TGCGCCAGCAGTAAATGGACTAGCGGGCAGACCTACGAGCAGTACTTC
.,TRBJ2-1,TRBV7-9,.,15,CASSFWASSYNEQFF,TGTGCCAGCAGCTTTTGGGCCAGCTCCTACAATGAGCAGTTCTTC
.,TRBJ2-7,TRBV20-1,.,12,CSANYGSDEQYF,TGCAGTGCTAATTACGGATCGGACGAGCAGTACTTC
.,TRBJ1-1,TRBV10-3,.,14,CAISGGEARTEAFF,TGTGCCATCAGTGGAGGCGAGGCCCGTACTGAAGCTTTCTTT
TRBD1,TRBJ1-1,TRBV6-1,.,12,CASSRGQGKAFF,TGTGCCAGCAGTAGGGGACAGGGGAAAGCTTTCTTT
TRBD2,TRBJ2-3,TRBV6-1,.,12,CASQAGVGTQYF,TGTGCCAGCCAAGCGGGAGTCGGTACGCAGTATTTT
TRBD2,TRBJ2-2,TRBV11-1,.,19,CASRAQPGTSGRGTGELFF,TGTGCCAGCAGGGCTCAACCCGGGACTAGCGGGAGAGGTACCGGGGAGCTGTTTTTT
.,TRBJ2-7,TRBV10-1,.,13,CASSEDSTYEQYF,TGCGCCAGCAGTGAAGACAGCACTTACGAGCAGTACTTC
TRBD2,TRBJ2-3,TRBV19,.,14,CASSSTGRADTQYF,TGTGCCAGTAGCTCTACCGGGAGGGCAGATACGCAGTATTTT
TRBD2,TRBJ2-7,TRBV20-1,.,15,CSARTGTSGTYEQYF,TGCAGTGCTAGAACCGGGACTAGCGGTACCTACGAGCAGTACTTC
.,TRBJ2-5,TRBV2,.,13,CASSESQDGTQYF,TGTGCCAGCAGTGAAAGCCAGGACGGAACCCAGTACTTC
.,TRBJ2-2,TRBV19,few,12,CASSMGPGELFF,TGTGCCAGTAGTATGGGTCCCGGGGAGCTGTTTTTT
TRBD1,TRBJ1-3,TRBV6-2/TRBV6-3,once,14,CASSYRTGGNTIYF,TGTGCCAGCAGTTACAGGACAGGGGGCAACACCATATATTTT
.,TRBJ1-5,TRBV7-3,few,13,CASSLAHGQPQHF,TGTGCCAGCAGCCTGGCACACGGGCAGCCCCAGCATTTT
TRBD2,TRBJ2-5,TRBV6-2/TRBV6-3,.,15,CASSHGTSGEETQYF,TGTGCCAGCAGTCACGGGACTAGCGGGGAAGAGACCCAGTACTTC
TRBD1,TRBJ2-5,TRBV4-2,few,17,CASSQKGPGQGGETQYF,TGTGCCAGCAGCCAAAAGGGCCCGGGACAGGGGGGAGAGACCCAGTACTTC
TRBD2,TRBJ2-3,TRBV7-8,few,17,CASSLARLAGHTDTQYF,TGTGCCAGCAGCTTAGCAAGACTAGCGGGACACACAGATACGCAGTATTTT
.,TRBJ2-7,TRBV2,.,13,CASISPTLPKQYF,TGTGCCAGCATATCCCCCACGCTACCTAAGCAGTACTTC
.,TRBJ1-1,TRBV5-1,.,14,CASSFRRKNTEAFF,TGCGCCAGCAGCTTTAGACGGAAGAACACTGAAGCTTTCTTT
TRBD2,TRBJ2-5,TRBV5-4,.,15,CASTNSGGRGETQYF,TGTGCCAGCACCAATTCCGGCGGGAGGGGGGAGACCCAGTACTTC
TRBD2,TRBJ2-3,TRBV6-1,.,16,CASSESLADGTDTQYF,TGTGCCAGCAGTGAGTCCCTAGCGGACGGCACAGATACGCAGTATTTT
.,TRBJ1-4,TRBV4-3,once,15,CASSQDWGLNEKLFF,TGCGCCAGCAGCCAAGATTGGGGCCTCAATGAAAAACTGTTTTTT
TRBD1,TRBJ2-5,TRBV7-8,.,14,CASSAQTGVPTQYF,TGTGCCAGCAGCGCCCAGACAGGGGTCCCCACCCAGTACTTC
TRBD2,TRBJ2-7,TRBV20-1,.,16,CSATNPSGINPYEQYF,TGCAGTGCTACAAATCCTAGCGGGATTAACCCCTACGAGCAGTACTTC
.,TRBJ1-1,TRBV7-2,.,14,CASSSAGRNTEAFF,TGTGCCAGCAGCTCCGCAGGCAGGAACACTGAAGCTTTCTTT
TRBD2,TRBJ2-3,TRBV30,.,16,CAWSVLAGALTDTQYF,TGTGCCTGGAGTGTACTAGCGGGAGCTCTCACAGATACGCAGTATTTT
TRBD1,TRBJ2-7,TRBV28,few,15,CASSLPGTGGYEQYF,TGTGCCAGCAGTTTACCCGGGACAGGGGGCTACGAGCAGTACTTC
.,TRBJ1-5,TRBV19,.,15,CASSIVGRFNQPQHF,TGTGCCAGTAGTATAGTTGGCAGGTTCAATCAGCCCCAGCATTTT
.,TRBJ1-5,TRBV7-6,few,16,CASSSATGMGNQPQHF,TGTGCCAGCAGCTCAGCCACAGGGATGGGGAATCAGCCCCAGCATTTT
TRBD2,TRBJ2-7,TRBV20-1,.,12,CAQRSGSYEQYF,TGCGCCCAGAGGAGCGGGAGCTACGAGCAGTACTTC
TRBD2,TRBJ2-1,TRBV7-2,.,15,CASSLVLAGGNEQFF,TGTGCCAGCAGCTTGGTACTAGCGGGGGGTAATGAGCAGTTCTTC
.,TRBJ2-3,TRBV29-1,.,14,CSVGRGQVTDTQYF,TGCAGCGTCGGGAGGGGACAGGTCACAGATACGCAGTATTTT
.,TRBJ2-7,TRBV7-9,.,14,CASSFYGRGYEQYF,TGTGCCAGCAGCTTCTATGGCAGGGGCTACGAGCAGTACTTC
.,TRBJ1-1,TRBV20-1,few,13,CSARTGLNTEAFF,TGCAGTGCCCGTACAGGGCTGAACACTGAAGCTTTCTTT
.,TRBJ2-3,TRBV12-3/TRBV12-4,.,14,CASSVGDPTDTQYF,TGTGCCAGCAGTGTGGGGGACCCAACAGATACGCAGTATTTT
TRBD1,TRBJ1-5,TRBV7-2,.,13,CASSRDRHQPQHF,TGTGCCAGCAGCAGGGACAGACATCAGCCCCAGCATTTT